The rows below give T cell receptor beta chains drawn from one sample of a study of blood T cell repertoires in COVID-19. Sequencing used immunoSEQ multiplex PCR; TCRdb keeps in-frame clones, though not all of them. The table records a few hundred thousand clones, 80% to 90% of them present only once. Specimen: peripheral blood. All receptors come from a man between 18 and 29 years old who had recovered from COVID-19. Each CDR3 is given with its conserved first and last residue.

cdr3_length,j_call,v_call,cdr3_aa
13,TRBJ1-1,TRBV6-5,CASSLMANTEAFF
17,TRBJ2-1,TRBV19,CASSPTSGGVSYNEQFF
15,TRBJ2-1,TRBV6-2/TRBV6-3,CASSGRTSGANEQFF
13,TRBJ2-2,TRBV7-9,CASSLVSGGELFF
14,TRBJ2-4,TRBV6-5,CASSSRVAKNIQYF
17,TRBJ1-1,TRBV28,CASSSMSGRTQDSEAFF
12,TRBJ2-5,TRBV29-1,CSVGEYQETQYF
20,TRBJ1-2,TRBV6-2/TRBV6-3,CASSYSWGRETTTGFHGYTF
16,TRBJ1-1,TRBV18,CASSPRYSQMNTEAFF
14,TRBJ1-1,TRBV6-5,CASSSRQWRDEAFF
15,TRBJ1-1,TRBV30,CAWSDAAGGDTEAFF
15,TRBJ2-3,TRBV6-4,CASSDGRGSTDTQYF
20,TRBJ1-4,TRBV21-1,CASSKGGTGALFRPREKLFF
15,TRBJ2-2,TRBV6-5,CASSYRLGLAGELFF
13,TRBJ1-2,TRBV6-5,CATRQGRSYGYTF
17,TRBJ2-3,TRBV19,CASSKTSGGPSEDTQYF
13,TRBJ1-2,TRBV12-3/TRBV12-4,CASTGAGNYGYTF
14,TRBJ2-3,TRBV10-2,CASSGQSSTDTQYF
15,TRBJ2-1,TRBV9,CASSVGERGYNEQFF
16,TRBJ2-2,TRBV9,CASTSWASGSPGELFF
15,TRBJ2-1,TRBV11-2,CASSLAPGLINEQFF
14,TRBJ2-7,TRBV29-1,CSVDLGQGFYEQYF
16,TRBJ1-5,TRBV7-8,CASSLDNSYSNQPQHF
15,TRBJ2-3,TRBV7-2,CASSLSRDRGDTQYF
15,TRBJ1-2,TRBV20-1,CSASSLGQGNYGYTF
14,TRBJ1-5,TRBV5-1,CASSLVPVDQPQHF
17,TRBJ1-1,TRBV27,CASSLYPPAMSGTEAFF
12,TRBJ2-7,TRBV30,CAWSAGSQGQYF
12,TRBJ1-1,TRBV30,CAWSVRGTEAFF
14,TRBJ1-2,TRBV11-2,CASSTTGALDGYTF
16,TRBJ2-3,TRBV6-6,CASSPGTGSTTDTQYF
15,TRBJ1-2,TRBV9,CASSGGTGGAYGYTF
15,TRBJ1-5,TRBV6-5,CASTGRTGGNQPQHF
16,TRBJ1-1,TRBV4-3,CASSQGSGTDNTEAFF
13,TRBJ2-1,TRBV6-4,CASSATQTGGQFF
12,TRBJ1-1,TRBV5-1,CASSLVSGIAFF
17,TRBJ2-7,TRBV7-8,CASSLVLPTSGAYEQYF
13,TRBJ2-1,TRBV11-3,CASSPTSGNEQFF
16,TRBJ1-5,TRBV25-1,CASNLGGSGGNQPQHF
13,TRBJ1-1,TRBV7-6,CASSLNRVTEAFF
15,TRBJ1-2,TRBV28,CASSGGGAGGYGYTF
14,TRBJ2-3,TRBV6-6,CASKRQVFTDTQYF
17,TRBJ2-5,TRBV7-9,CASSRSTSGLHQETQYF
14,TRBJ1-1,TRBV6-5,CASIRDRAGTEAFF
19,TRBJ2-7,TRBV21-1,CASSKGSGTGGPSSYEQYF
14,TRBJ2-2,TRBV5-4,CASSLSRLPGELFF
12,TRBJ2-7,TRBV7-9,CASSLPVQGQYF
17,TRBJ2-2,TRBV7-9,CASSPPGTGTGTGELFF
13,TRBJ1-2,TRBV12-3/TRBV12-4,CASRGDGGYGYTF
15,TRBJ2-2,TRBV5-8,CASSHERGVTGELFF